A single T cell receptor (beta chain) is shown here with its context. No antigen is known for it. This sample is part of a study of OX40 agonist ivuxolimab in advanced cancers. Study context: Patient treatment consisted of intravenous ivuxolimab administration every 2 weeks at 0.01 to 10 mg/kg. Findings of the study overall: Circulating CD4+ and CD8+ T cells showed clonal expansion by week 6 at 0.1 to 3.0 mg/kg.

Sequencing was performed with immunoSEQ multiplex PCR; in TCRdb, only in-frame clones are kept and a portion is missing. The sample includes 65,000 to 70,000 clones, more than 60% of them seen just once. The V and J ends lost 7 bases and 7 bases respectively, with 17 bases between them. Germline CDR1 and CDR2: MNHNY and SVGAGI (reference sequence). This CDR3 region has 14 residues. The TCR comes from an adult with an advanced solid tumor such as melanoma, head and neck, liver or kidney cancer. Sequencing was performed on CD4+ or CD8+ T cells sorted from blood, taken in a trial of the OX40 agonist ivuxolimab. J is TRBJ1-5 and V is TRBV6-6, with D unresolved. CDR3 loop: CASNEGFFLQPQHF. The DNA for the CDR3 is TGTGCCAGCAACGAGGGTTTTTTCCTACAGCCCCAGCATTTT.